This T cell receptor (beta chain) was retrieved from a study of OX40 agonist ivuxolimab in advanced cancers. The wider study: Ivuxolimab, an agonistic anti-OX40 (CD134) antibody, was given to patients. With a range of roughly 23 to 85, age averaged approximately 60 years, and roughly 80% were male.

TCRdb keeps only in-frame clones here, not all; method: immunoSEQ multiplex PCR. There are around 64,000 clones in the sample; around 86% occur only once, and 0.37% lies in the top ten. Prior autoimmune disease or systemic immunosuppression barred patients. The input for sequencing was CD4+ or CD8+ T cells sorted from blood, taken in a trial of the OX40 agonist ivuxolimab. The sequence was obtained from an adult with an advanced solid tumor such as melanoma, head and neck, liver or kidney cancer.

CDR3 sequence (DNA): TGCGCCAGCAGCGAGGGACAGGGGGCGGATCAGCCCCAGCATTTT. Residues: CASSEGQGADQPQHF. The chain combines TRBV5-1 with TRBJ1-5, with 12 bases that match TRBD1. Germline V gene data show CDR1 as SGHRS and CDR2 as YFSETQ. Unmatched junction bases numbered 4, after V lost 4 bases and J lost 5 bases. The length of the CDR3 is 15 residues.